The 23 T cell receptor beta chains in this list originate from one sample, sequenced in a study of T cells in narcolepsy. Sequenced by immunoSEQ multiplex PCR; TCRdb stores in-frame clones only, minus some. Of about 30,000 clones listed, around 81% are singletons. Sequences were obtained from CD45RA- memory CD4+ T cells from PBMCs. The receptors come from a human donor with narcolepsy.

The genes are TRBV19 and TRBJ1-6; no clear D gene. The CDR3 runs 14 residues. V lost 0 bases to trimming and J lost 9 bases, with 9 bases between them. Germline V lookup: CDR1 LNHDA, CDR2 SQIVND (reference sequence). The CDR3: CASSIEKALSPLHF. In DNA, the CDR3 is TGTGCCAGTAGTATAGAGAAGGCACTTTCACCCCTCCACTTT.

CDR3 sequence: CASSRTSGGQETQYF. The CDR3 region has the DNA TGTGCCAGCTCCCGGACTAGCGGGGGCCAAGAGACCCAGTACTTC. The rearrangement uses TRBV18 and TRBJ2-5; TRBD2 agrees at 13 bases. This CDR3 has 15 amino acids. Trimming at V came to 6 bases and at J to 1 base, leaving 2 bases not matched to a gene. CDR1 and CDR2 (germline): KGHSH, LQKENI. The complete variable domain, with remaining parts taken from reference TRBV18 and TRBJ2-5, reads NAGVMQNPRHLVRRRGQEARLRCSPMKGHSHVYWYRQLPEEGLKFMVYLQKENIIDESGMPKERFSAEFPKEGPSILRIQQVVRGDSAAYFCASSRTSGGQETQYFGPGTRLLVL.

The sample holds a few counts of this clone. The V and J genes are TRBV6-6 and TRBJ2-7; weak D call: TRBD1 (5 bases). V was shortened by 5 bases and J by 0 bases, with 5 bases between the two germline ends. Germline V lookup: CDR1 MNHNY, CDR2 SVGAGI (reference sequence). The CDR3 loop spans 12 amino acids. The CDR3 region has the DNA TGTGCCAGCAGTGACAGCTCCTACGAGCAGTACTTC. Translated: CASSDSSYEQYF.

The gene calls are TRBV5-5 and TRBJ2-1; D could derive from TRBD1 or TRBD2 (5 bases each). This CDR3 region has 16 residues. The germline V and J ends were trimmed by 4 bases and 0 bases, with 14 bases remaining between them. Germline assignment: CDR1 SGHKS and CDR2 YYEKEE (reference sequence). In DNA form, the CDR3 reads TGTGCCAGCAGCCCGAGGCCAGGGAGCTCCTACAATGAGCAGTTCTTC. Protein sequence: CASSPRPGSSYNEQFF.

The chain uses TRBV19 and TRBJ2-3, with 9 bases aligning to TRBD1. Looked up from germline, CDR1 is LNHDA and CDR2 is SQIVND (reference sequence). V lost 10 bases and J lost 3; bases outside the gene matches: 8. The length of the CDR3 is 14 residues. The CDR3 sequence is CATWGGQGTDTQYF. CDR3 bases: TGTGCCACCTGGGGGGGACAGGGAACAGATACGCAGTATTTT. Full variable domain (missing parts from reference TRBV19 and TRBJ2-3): DGGITQSPKYLFRKEGQNVTLSCEQNLNHDAMYWYRQDPGQGLRLIYYSQIVNDFQKGDIAEGYSVSREKKESFPLTVTSAQKNPTAFYLCATWGGQGTDTQYFGPGTRLTVL.

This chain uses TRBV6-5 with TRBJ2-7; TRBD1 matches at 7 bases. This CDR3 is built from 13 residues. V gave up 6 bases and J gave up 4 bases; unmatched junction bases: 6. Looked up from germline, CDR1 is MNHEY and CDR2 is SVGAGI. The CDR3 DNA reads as TGTGCCAGCAGCCCGGGACAGAATTACGAGCAGTACTTC. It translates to CASSPGQNYEQYF.

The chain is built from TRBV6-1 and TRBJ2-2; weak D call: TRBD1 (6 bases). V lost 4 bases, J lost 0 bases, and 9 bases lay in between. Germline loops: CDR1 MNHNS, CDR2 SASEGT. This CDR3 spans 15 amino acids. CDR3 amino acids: CASSAGTSNTGELFF. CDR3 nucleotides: TGTGCCAGCAGTGCCGGGACATCGAACACCGGGGAGCTGTTTTTT.

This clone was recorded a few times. The CDR3 bases are TGTGCCAGCAGCAGAGGACAGTTCGCGAACACCGGGGAGCTGTTTTTT. It is translated as CASSRGQFANTGELFF. The V gene is TRBV5-4, the J gene TRBJ2-2; D may be TRBD1 (6 bases). The CDR3 length is 16 residues. Germline CDR1 is SGHNT and CDR2 is YYREEE (reference sequence). Trimming took off 4 bases at V and 0 bases at J, with 13 bases between the two ends.

CDR3 coding DNA: TGTGCCAGCAGTGAAGCCCTGTTGGGCGGGGAGCTGTTTTTT. Protein sequence: CASSEALLGGELFF. The chain links TRBV2 to TRBJ2-2; no firm D call. CDR1 and CDR2 from the germline V gene are SNHLY and FYNNEI. The CDR3 runs 14 residues. The V and J ends lost 0 bases and 7 bases respectively, with 9 bases between them. Together with reference TRBV2 and TRBJ2-2, the CDR3 gives the full variable domain: EPEVTQTPSHQVTQMGQEVILRCVPISNHLYFYWYRQILGQKVEFLVSFYNNEISEKSEIFDDQFSVERPDGSNFTLKIRSTKLEDSAMYFCASSEALLGGELFFGEGSRLTVL.

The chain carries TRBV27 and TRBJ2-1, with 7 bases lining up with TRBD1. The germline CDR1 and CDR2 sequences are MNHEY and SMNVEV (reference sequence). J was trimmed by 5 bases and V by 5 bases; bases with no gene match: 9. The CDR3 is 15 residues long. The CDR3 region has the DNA TGTGCCAGCAGTCCGAGGGGGCGAGAAGACAATGAGCAGTTCTTC. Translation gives CASSPRGREDNEQFF.

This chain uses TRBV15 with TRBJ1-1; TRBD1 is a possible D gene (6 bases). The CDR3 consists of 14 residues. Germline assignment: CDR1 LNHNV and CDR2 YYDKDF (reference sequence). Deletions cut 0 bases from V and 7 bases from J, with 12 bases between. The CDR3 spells CATSRDSGGYEAFF. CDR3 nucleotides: TGTGCCACCAGCAGAGATAGTGGGGGCTATGAAGCTTTCTTT. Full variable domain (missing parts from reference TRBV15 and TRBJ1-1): DAMVIQNPRYQVTQFGKPVTLSCSQTLNHNVMYWYQQKSSQAPKLLFHYYDKDFNNEADTPDNFQSRRPNTSFCFLDIRSPGLGDTAMYLCATSRDSGGYEAFFGQGTRLTVV.

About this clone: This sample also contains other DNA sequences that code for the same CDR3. The CDR3 DNA reads as TGTGCCAGCAGTTTGGAAGGGCGCCGGAACAATGAGCAGTTCTTC. As protein: CASSLEGRRNNEQFF. The J gene is TRBJ2-1, the V gene TRBV27; D gene ambiguous. The CDR3 is made up of 15 amino acids. V gave up 3 bases and J gave up 5 bases, with 14 bases separating them. Looked up from germline, CDR1 is MNHEY and CDR2 is SMNVEV (reference sequence).

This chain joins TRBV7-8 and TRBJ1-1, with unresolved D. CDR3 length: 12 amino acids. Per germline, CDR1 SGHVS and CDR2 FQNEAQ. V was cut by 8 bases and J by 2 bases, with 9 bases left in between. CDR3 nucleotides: TGTGCCAGCTTGCCTCTAAACACTGAAGCTTTCTTT. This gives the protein CASLPLNTEAFF.

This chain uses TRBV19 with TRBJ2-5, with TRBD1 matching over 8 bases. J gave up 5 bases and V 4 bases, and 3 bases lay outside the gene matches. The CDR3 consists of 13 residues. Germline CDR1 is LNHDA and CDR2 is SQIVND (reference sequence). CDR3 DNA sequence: TGTGCCAGTAGTACAGGGGGCACGGAGACCCAGTACTTC. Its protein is CASSTGGTETQYF.

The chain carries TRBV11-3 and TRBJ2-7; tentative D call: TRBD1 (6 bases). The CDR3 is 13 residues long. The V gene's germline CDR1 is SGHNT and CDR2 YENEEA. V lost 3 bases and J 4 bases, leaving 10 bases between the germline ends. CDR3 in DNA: TGTGCCAGCAGCTTGATCAGGGGTTACGAGCAGTACTTC. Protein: CASSLIRGYEQYF. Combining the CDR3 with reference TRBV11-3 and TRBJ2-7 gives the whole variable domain EAGVVQSPRYKIIEKKQPVAFWCNPISGHNTLYWYLQNLGQGPELLIRYENEEAVDDSQLPKDRFSAERLKGVDSTLKIQPAELGDSAVYLCASSLIRGYEQYFGPGTRLTVT.

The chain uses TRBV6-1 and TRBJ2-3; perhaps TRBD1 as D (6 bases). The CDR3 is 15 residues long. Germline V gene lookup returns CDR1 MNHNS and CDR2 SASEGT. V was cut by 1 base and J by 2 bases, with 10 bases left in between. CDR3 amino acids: CASSEGGHFTDTQYF. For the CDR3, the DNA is TGTGCCAGCAGTGAAGGGGGACACTTCACAGATACGCAGTATTTT.

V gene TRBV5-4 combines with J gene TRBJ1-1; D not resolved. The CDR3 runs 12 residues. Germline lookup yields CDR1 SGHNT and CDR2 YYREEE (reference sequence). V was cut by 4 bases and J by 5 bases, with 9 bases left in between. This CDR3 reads CASSLEWTEAFF. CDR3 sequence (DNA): TGTGCCAGCAGCCTAGAGTGGACTGAAGCTTTCTTT.

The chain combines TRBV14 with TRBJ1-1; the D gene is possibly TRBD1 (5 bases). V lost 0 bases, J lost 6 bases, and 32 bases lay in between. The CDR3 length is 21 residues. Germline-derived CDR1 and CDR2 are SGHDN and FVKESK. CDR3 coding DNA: TGTGCCAGCAGCCAAGACACCATTACCGGGGGTGGATGGGAACTGTTCCCTGAAGCTTTCTTT. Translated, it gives CASSQDTITGGGWELFPEAFF.

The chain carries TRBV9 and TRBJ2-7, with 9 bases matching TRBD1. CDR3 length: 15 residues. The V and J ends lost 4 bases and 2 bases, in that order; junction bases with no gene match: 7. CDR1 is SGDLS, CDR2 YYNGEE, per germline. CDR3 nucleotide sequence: TGTGCCAGCAGCCCCCGGGACAGGGCGACCTACGAGCAGTACTTC. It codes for CASSPRDRATYEQYF.

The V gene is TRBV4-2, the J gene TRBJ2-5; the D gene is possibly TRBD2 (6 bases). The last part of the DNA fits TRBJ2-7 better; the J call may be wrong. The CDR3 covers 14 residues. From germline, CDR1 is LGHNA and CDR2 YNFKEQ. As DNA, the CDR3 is TGTGCCAGCAGCCAAGGGGGAGGTTCCTACGAGCAGTACTTC. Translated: CASSQGGGSYEQYF.

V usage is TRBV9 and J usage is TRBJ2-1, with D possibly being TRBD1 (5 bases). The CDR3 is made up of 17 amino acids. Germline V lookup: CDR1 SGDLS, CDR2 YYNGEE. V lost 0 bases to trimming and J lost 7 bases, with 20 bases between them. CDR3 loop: CASSVEVGLVPPNEQFF. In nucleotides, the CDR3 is TGTGCCAGCAGCGTAGAGGTGGGGCTAGTTCCCCCGAATGAGCAGTTCTTC.

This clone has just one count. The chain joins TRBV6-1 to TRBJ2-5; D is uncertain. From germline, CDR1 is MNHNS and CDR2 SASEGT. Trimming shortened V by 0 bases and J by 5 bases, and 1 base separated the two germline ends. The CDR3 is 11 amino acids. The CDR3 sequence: CASSEAETQYF. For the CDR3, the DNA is TGTGCCAGCAGTGAAGCCGAGACCCAGTACTTC.

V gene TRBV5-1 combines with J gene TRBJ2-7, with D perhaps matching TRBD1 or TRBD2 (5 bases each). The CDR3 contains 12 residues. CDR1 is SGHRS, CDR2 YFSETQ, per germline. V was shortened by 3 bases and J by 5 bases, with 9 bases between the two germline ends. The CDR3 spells CASSSEGNEQYF. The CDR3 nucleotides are TGCGCCAGCAGCTCCGAGGGGAACGAGCAGTACTTC.